This T cell receptor beta chain was identified during a study of regulatory T cells in long-lasting Graves disease. iRepertoire HTBI primers and Arm-PCR of CDR3 regions built TCR beta libraries. How the authors handled the data: Samples jointly harbored about 62 TRBV and 14 TRBJ segments. TCRdb re-called the multiplex PCR reads with MiXCR, one entry per CDR3 protein. Clone size and V and J calls follow TCRdb, not the original study. This repertoire shows hundreds of thousands of distinct CDR3 sequences, under 25% found once; its top ten account for about 8.3%. Germline CDR1 reads SEHNR; CDR2 reads FQNEAQ (reference sequence). The V end lost 1 base, the J end lost 3 bases, and 7 bases lay between the germline ends. This CDR3 is 13 amino acids long. Study findings and constraints: Comparison showed that persistent patients shared more public clonotypes (2,741) than new patients (roughly 970). Since the sample size was small, accuracy may have been reduced.

The time point was: persistent/refractory GD, antithyroid drugs over 5 years with positive TRAb. Generation of the TCR library employed RNA extracted from PBMCs. Into tubes containing EDTA, roughly 10 milliliters of peripheral blood were drawn. This clonotype was recorded a few times. Its cognate antigen is unknown. The source was peripheral blood mononuclear cells (PBMCs), collected when the disease was refractory, from a patient treated with antithyroid drugs. This chain uses TRBV7-9 with TRBJ2-7; D ambiguous. The clonotype comes from a female donor with Graves disease. The CDR3 DNA sequence: TGTGCCAGCAGCTTAGAACCATACTACGAGCAGTACTTC. It encodes CASSLEPYYEQYF.